These 26 T cell receptor beta chains came from one sample sequenced in a study of human thymus T cells (dated by TCRdb to 2020 to 2021). Library creation used the immunoSEQ multiplex PCR assay. This immuneACCESS table, as held by TCRdb, lists in-frame sequences with V and J called but not all clones. Of the missing ones, under half trace to an unresolved V gene in checked studies; the others have no known cause. Across this sample there are 35,000 to 45,000 clones, with 94% seen only once. The leading ten clones occupy more than 0.1% of the sample. The sample was blood. The receptors come from a boy under two years old with a congenital heart defect but otherwise immunologically healthy.

This clone occurred once. V gene TRBV29-1 combines with J gene TRBJ1-2; unclear D gene. Germline loops: CDR1 SQVTM, CDR2 ANQGSEA. The CDR3 spans 11 residues. Trimming shortened V by 5 bases and J by 1 base, and 5 bases separated the two germline ends. The DNA for the CDR3 is TGCAGCGTTCACAGTAACTATGGCTACACCTTC. Amino acid sequence: CSVHSNYGYTF.

This chain uses TRBV28 with TRBJ1-2, with D possibly TRBD1 on 5 matching bases. Looked up from germline, CDR1 is MDHEN and CDR2 is SYDVKM. V lost 8 bases and J 4 bases, leaving 14 bases between the germline ends. The CDR3 runs to 13 residues. CDR3 DNA sequence: TGTGCCAGCTCTATCAGGGCACTCTATGGCTACACCTTC. Amino acids: CASSIRALYGYTF.

The chain employs TRBV6-1 and TRBJ2-3; D might be TRBD1 (5 bases). Germline assignment: CDR1 MNHNS and CDR2 SASEGT. V gave up 4 bases and J gave up 4 bases, with 9 bases separating them. The CDR3 runs to 13 residues. DNA for the CDR3: TGTGCCAGCAGTGCGGAAGGGGCAGATACGCAGTATTTT. Amino acid sequence: CASSAEGADTQYF.

This chain's CDR3 is CASSQEGQGESDTQYF. The CDR3 DNA is TGCGCCAGCAGCCAAGAAGGCCAGGGGGAGTCAGATACGCAGTATTTT. V gene TRBV4-3 combines with J gene TRBJ2-3; 7 nucleotides match TRBD1. The V and J ends lost 0 bases and 4 bases, in that order; junction bases with no gene match: 7. CDR1 and CDR2 from the germline V gene are LGHNA and YSLEER. This CDR3 is 16 amino acids long.

The V gene is TRBV28, the J gene TRBJ1-2; 7 bases are shared with TRBD1. Germline values: CDR1 MDHEN, CDR2 SYDVKM. The V segment lost 3 bases and the J segment 4 bases; nucleotides outside the gene matches: 2. The CDR3 is made up of 13 amino acids. CDR3 residues: CASSLGQLYGYTF. In DNA, the CDR3 is TGTGCCAGCAGTTTGGGACAGCTCTATGGCTACACCTTC.

This chain links TRBV5-1 with TRBJ2-2; D uncertain. Trimming left V 4 bases short and J 2 bases short, with 9 bases between. Per the germline V gene, CDR1 is SGHRS and CDR2 is YFSETQ. This CDR3 comprises 14 residues. The CDR3 spells CASSRPVNTGELFF. The CDR3 DNA follows: TGCGCCAGCAGCAGGCCCGTAAACACCGGGGAGCTGTTTTTT. The full variable domain, its missing parts supplied by reference TRBV5-1 and TRBJ2-2, is KAGVTQTPRYLIKTRGQQVTLSCSPISGHRSVSWYQQTPGQGLQFLFEYFSETQRNKGNFPGRFSGRQFSNSRSEMNVSTLELGDSALYLCASSRPVNTGELFFGEGSRLTVL.

This chain joins TRBV5-1 and TRBJ2-5; D remains ambiguous. The V gene's germline CDR1 is SGHRS and CDR2 YFSETQ. This CDR3 has 13 residues. V lost 2 bases and J 1 base, leaving 6 bases between the germline ends. The CDR3 reads CASSLGRQETQYF. CDR3 DNA: TGCGCCAGCAGCTTAGGACGCCAAGAGACCCAGTACTTC.

This chain uses TRBV7-2 with TRBJ2-3; 16 bases are a match to TRBD2. The CDR3 covers 18 residues. CDR1 and CDR2 (germline): SGHTA, FQGNSA. Trimming cost V 5 bases and J 0 bases; bases outside gene matches: 5. CDR3 DNA: TGTGCCAGCAGCCGGGGACTAGCGGGGGGGTCTAGCACAGATACGCAGTATTTT. Amino acids: CASSRGLAGGSSTDTQYF.

The rearrangement uses TRBV6-6 and TRBJ2-4; D is undetermined. The CDR3 spans 14 residues. Trimming cost V 5 bases and J 1 base, with 9 bases left between them. Germline values: CDR1 MNHNY, CDR2 SVGAGI (reference sequence). CDR3 in amino acids: CASSTAVAKNIQYF. In DNA form, the CDR3 reads TGTGCCAGCAGTACCGCAGTCGCCAAAAACATTCAGTACTTC.

The V and J genes are TRBV7-9 and TRBJ2-1; the match to TRBD2 covers 14 bases. The CDR3 sequence is 15 residues long. CDR1 is SEHNR and CDR2 is FQNEAQ in the germline V gene (reference sequence). Unmatched junction bases numbered 1, after V lost 6 bases and J lost 3 bases. DNA of the CDR3: TGTGCCAGCAGTGGGACTAGCGGGGGCTACAATGAGCAGTTCTTC. It is translated as CASSGTSGGYNEQFF.

This CDR3 is CSARQGNIQYF. CDR3 DNA: TGCAGTGCTAGACAGGGAAACATTCAGTACTTC. V and J are TRBV20-1 and TRBJ2-4; perhaps TRBD1 as D (5 bases). Germline V lookup: CDR1 DFQATT, CDR2 SNEGSKA (reference sequence). Trimming left V 2 bases short and J 6 bases short, with 5 bases between. The CDR3 totals 11 residues.

The CDR3 DNA reads as TGTGCCAGTAGTATCGACAGGGGGCTTGGGGAGACCCAGTACTTC. Protein sequence: CASSIDRGLGETQYF. This chain links TRBV19 with TRBJ2-5; TRBD1 aligns across 10 bases. The CDR3 loop spans 15 amino acids. Trimming took 3 bases from V and 5 from J; bases not matched to a gene: 6. The V gene's germline CDR1 is LNHDA and CDR2 SQIVND (reference sequence).

The V call is TRBV11-3, the J call TRBJ2-3; the D call may be TRBD1 or TRBD2 (5 bases each). Germline loops: CDR1 SGHNT, CDR2 YENEEA. V shed 1 base and J shed 0 bases, with 5 bases lying between them. The CDR3 loop spans 14 amino acids. CDR3 DNA: TGTGCCAGCAGCTTAGGGGGGAGCACAGATACGCAGTATTTT. This codes for CASSLGGSTDTQYF.

V is TRBV11-3 and J is TRBJ1-1; no firm D call. The germline V gene encodes CDR1 SGHNT and CDR2 YENEEA. The CDR3 runs to 12 residues. V dropped 3 bases and J dropped 1 base, with 3 bases sitting between them. The CDR3 DNA reads as TGTGCCAGCAGCTTGGAGAACACTGAAGCTTTCTTT. This sequence encodes CASSLENTEAFF.

The V and J genes are TRBV7-5 and TRBJ2-1. TRBV7-5 is marked as a pseudogene. The CDR3 length is 15 residues. CDR3 amino acids: CARSLAGAAYNEQFF. The CDR3, as DNA: TGTGCCAGAAGCTTAGCGGGGGCCGCTTACAATGAGCAGTTCTTC.

V gene TRBV6-5 combines with J gene TRBJ2-5; tentative D call: TRBD1 (6 bases). Looked up from germline, CDR1 is MNHEY and CDR2 is SVGAGI. The CDR3 covers 15 residues. The V gene lost 2 bases and the J gene lost 2 bases, with 12 bases spanning the gap. DNA for the CDR3: TGTGCCAGCAGTTACGCCCCTGGACAGCAAGAGACCCAGTACTTC. It codes for CASSYAPGQQETQYF.

This sequence joins TRBV27 and TRBJ1-2, with 7 bases fitting TRBD1. Germline CDR1 is MNHEY and CDR2 is SMNVEV (reference sequence). The CDR3 consists of 12 residues. The junction had 3 bases not matched to a gene; V was cut back by 6 bases and J by 5 bases. The CDR3 DNA follows: TGTGCCAGCAGGGACAGGTTTTATGGCTACACCTTC. Protein: CASRDRFYGYTF.

This clone has just one count. The CDR3 spells CASSLFSYNEQFF. The CDR3 DNA reads as TGTGCCAGCAGTTTATTCTCCTACAATGAGCAGTTCTTC. This chain links TRBV27 with TRBJ2-1; D is ambiguous. The germline V gene encodes CDR1 MNHEY and CDR2 SMNVEV (reference sequence). Between the trimmed V and J ends, which lost 1 base and 0 bases, there was a span of 1 base. The CDR3 contains 13 residues.

The V call is TRBV4-3, the J call TRBJ2-7; D uncertain. The V end lost 3 bases, the J end lost 6 bases, and 9 bases lay between the germline ends. CDR3 length: 12 amino acids. CDR1 and CDR2 (germline): LGHNA, YSLEER. CDR3 coding DNA: TGCGCCAGCAGCCAGGGATCGTCCGAGCAGTACTTC. This gives the protein CASSQGSSEQYF.

The V and J genes are TRBV27 and TRBJ2-6; 9 bases map to TRBD1. Germline V gene lookup returns CDR1 MNHEY and CDR2 SMNVEV (reference sequence). CDR3 length: 21 residues. V dropped 3 bases and J dropped 0; count of bases not matched to a gene: 15. Written as DNA, the CDR3 is TGTGCCAGCAGTTTCCCCCGCCGGGACAGGGTTCCCCTCTCTGGGGCCAACGTCCTGACTTTC. Its translation: CASSFPRRDRVPLSGANVLTF. Complete variable domain (other parts from reference TRBV27 and TRBJ2-6): EAQVTQNPRYLITVTGKKLTVTCSQNMNHEYMSWYRQDPGLGLRQIYYSMNVEVTDKGDVPEGYKVSRKEKRNFPLILESPSPNQTSLYFCASSFPRRDRVPLSGANVLTFGAGSRLTVL.

The chain links TRBV11-3 to TRBJ2-2, with TRBD1 matching over 7 bases. The CDR3 covers 16 residues. V gave up 7 bases and J gave up 0 bases; unmatched junction bases: 8. Germline V gives CDR1 SGHNT, CDR2 YENEEA. CDR3 protein: CASTFRGTANTGELFF. Here the CDR3 DNA reads TGTGCCAGCACCTTTAGGGGGACAGCGAACACCGGGGAGCTGTTTTTT.

This chain connects TRBV5-1 to TRBJ1-1; D may be TRBD1 (5 bases). V was trimmed by 0 bases and J by 0 bases, leaving 6 bases between them. Germline V lookup: CDR1 SGHRS, CDR2 YFSETQ. The CDR3 runs to 14 residues. CDR3 sequence reads: CASSLGGVNTEAFF. The CDR3, as DNA: TGCGCCAGCAGCTTGGGGGGCGTGAACACTGAAGCTTTCTTT.

The chain couples TRBV9 to TRBJ2-5; D possibly corresponds to TRBD1 (6 bases). Trimming left V 2 bases short and J 5 bases short, with 13 bases between. The CDR3 contains 14 residues. Germline V gives CDR1 SGDLS, CDR2 YYNGEE. The CDR3 loop is CASSVGWGLETQYF. The CDR3 DNA follows: TGTGCCAGCAGCGTCGGTTGGGGGCTGGAGACCCAGTACTTC.

This chain links TRBV4-1 with TRBJ2-7; no reliable D call. V lost 3 bases to trimming and J lost 2 bases, with 11 bases between them. The CDR3 contains 14 residues. Germline-derived CDR1 and CDR2 are MGHRA and YSYEKL. The chain's CDR3 is CASSHTTVTYEQYF. The CDR3 nucleotides are TGCGCCAGCAGCCATACGACGGTTACCTACGAGCAGTACTTC.

This clone was recorded only once. The rearrangement uses TRBV5-1 and TRBJ2-3; maybe TRBD1 (5 bases). Trimming removed 0 bases from V and 3 bases from J, with 8 bases in between. CDR1 is SGHRS and CDR2 is YFSETQ in the germline V gene. The CDR3 covers 14 residues. The CDR3 loop is CASSLAPGTDTQYF. The CDR3 DNA sequence: TGCGCCAGCAGCTTGGCCCCAGGGACAGATACGCAGTATTTT.

J is TRBJ1-6 and V is TRBV6-5; TRBD1 is a possible D gene (5 bases). This CDR3 region has 14 residues. CDR1 is MNHEY, CDR2 SVGAGI, per germline. V lost 2 bases, J lost 8 bases, and 10 bases lay in between. The CDR3 loop is CASSYGWGHSPLHF. CDR3 DNA: TGTGCCAGCAGTTACGGCTGGGGCCATTCACCCCTCCACTTT.